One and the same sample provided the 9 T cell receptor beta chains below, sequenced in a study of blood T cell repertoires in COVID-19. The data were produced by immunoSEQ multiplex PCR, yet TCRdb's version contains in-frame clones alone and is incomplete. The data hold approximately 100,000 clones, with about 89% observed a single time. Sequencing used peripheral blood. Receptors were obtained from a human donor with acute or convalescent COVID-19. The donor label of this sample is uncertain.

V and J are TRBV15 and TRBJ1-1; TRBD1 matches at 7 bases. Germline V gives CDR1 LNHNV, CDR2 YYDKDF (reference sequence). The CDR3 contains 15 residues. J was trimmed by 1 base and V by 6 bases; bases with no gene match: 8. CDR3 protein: CATSLDRQRNTEAFF. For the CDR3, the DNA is TGTGCCACCAGTCTGGACAGGCAAAGGAACACTGAAGCTTTCTTT.

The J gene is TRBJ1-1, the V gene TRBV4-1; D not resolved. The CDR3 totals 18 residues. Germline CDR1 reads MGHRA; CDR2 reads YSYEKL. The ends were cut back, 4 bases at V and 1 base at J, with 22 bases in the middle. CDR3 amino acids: CASSRKPRGLLRNTEAFF. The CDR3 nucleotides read TGCGCCAGCAGCCGGAAACCCCGTGGGCTGCTGCGGAACACTGAAGCTTTCTTT.

The CDR3 DNA reads as TGTGCCAGCAGTTCCCCGACAGGCAACTCTGGAAACACCATATATTTT. It translates to CASSSPTGNSGNTIYF. The chain combines TRBV28 with TRBJ1-3; TRBD1 is a possible D gene (6 bases). From germline, CDR1 is MDHEN and CDR2 SYDVKM. V was shortened by 4 bases and J by 0 bases, with 13 bases between the two germline ends. The CDR3 consists of 16 residues.

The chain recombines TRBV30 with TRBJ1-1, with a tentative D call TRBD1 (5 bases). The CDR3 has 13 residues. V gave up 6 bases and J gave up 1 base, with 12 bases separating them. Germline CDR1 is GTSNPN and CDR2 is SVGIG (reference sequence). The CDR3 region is CACRTLANTEAFF. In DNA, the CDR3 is TGTGCCTGTCGGACACTCGCGAACACTGAAGCTTTCTTT.

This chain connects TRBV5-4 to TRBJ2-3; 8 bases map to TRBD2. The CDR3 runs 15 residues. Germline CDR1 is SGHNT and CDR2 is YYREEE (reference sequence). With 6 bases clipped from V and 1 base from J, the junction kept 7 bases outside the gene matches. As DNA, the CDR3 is TGTGCCAGCACCCGGGGGCGGGGGGGCACAGATACGCAGTATTTT. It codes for CASTRGRGGTDTQYF. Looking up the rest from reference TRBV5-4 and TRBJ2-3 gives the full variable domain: ETGVTQSPTHLIKTRGQQVTLRCSSQSGHNTVSWYQQALGQGPQFIFQYYREEENGRGNFPPRFSGLQFPNYSSELNVNALELDDSALYLCASTRGRGGTDTQYFGPGTRLTVL.

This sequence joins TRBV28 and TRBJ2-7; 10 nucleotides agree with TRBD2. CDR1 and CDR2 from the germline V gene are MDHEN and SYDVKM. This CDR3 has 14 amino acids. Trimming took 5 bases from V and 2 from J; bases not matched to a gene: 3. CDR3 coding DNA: TGTGCCAGCAGTCGACTAGCGGGCCCCTACGAGCAGTACTTC. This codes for CASSRLAGPYEQYF.

CDR3 amino acids: CASSPPVAGHTEAFF. The CDR3 bases are TGTGCCAGCTCACCACCGGTGGCGGGGCACACTGAAGCTTTCTTT. V gene TRBV18 combines with J gene TRBJ1-1; TRBD1 might be the D (5 bases). Trimming cost V 0 bases and J 3 bases, with 11 bases left between them. The CDR3 totals 15 residues. Germline V CDR1 and CDR2: KGHSH, LQKENI. The whole variable domain, remainder taken from reference TRBV18 and TRBJ1-1, is NAGVMQNPRHLVRRRGQEARLRCSPMKGHSHVYWYRQLPEEGLKFMVYLQKENIIDESGMPKERFSAEFPKEGPSILRIQQVVRGDSAAYFCASSPPVAGHTEAFFGQGTRLTVV.

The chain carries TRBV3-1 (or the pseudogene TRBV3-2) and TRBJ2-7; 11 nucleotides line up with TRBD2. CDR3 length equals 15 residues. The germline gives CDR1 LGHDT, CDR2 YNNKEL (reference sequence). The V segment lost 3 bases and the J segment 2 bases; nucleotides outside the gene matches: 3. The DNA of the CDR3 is TGTGCCAGCAGCCAGGGACTAGCGGACACCTACGAGCAGTACTTC. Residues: CASSQGLADTYEQYF.

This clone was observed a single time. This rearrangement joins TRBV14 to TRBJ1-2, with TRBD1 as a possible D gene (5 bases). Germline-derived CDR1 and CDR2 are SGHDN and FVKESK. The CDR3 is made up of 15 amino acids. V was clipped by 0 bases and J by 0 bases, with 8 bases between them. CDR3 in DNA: TGTGCCAGCAGCCAAGATCCGGGGGCTAACTATGGCTACACCTTC. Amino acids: CASSQDPGANYGYTF.